This T cell receptor (beta chain) emerged from a study of blood T cell repertoires in COVID-19. Study-level information: Sites in the United States, Italy and Spain provided acute and convalescent COVID-19 samples.

This CDR3 spans 15 amino acids. Germline V gene lookup returns CDR1 WSHSY and CDR2 SAAADI. Trimming took 7 bases from V and 0 from J, leaving 15 bases between them. In the original processing: Estimates of nucleated cell counts were drawn from the amplification of reference gene primers. Using immunoSEQ multiplex PCR, the repertoire was profiled, and TCRdb retains in-frame clones only, with some absent. V, J and clone size are taken as reported in that table, and D and trimming were inferred from the DNA itself. The table has 410,000 or so clones, about 89% seen once. Sample: peripheral blood. The chain carries TRBV10-2 and TRBJ1-1; no definite D call. The clonotype originates from a woman aged 40 to 55 with COVID-19, enrolled during active disease. The CDR3 nucleotides are TGCGCCAGCATCGCCCCGAACCAGGTGAACACTGAAGCTTTCTTT. Its translation: CASIAPNQVNTEAFF.